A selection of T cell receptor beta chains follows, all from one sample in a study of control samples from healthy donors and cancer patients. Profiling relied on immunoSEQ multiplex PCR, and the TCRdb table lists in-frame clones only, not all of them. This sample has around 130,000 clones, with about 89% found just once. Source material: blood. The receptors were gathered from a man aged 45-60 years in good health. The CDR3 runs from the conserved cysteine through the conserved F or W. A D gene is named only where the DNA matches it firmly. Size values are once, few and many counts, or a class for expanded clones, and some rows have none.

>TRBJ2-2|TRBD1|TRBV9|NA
TGTGCCAGCAGCGCCGACCCGACAGGGGGTGGCACCGGGGAGCTGTTTTTT
CASSADPTGGGTGELFF
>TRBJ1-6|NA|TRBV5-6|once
TGTGCCACCCAGCGGGGGGCGGACTCACCCCTCCACTTT
CATQRGADSPLHF
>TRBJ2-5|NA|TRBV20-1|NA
TGCAGTGCTAGTTCTTGGATACAAGAGACCCAGTACTTC
CSASSWIQETQYF
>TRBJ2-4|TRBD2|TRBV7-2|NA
TGTGCCAGCAGCTTGGGACTAGCGGGGGGGATAGCCAAAAACATTCAGTACTTC
CASSLGLAGGIAKNIQYF
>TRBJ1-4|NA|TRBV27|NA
TGTGCCAGCAGTTTCATGGGTGAAAAACTGTTTTTT
CASSFMGEKLFF
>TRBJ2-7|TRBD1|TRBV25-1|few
TGTGCCAGCAGTGAACCGGGGACAGCCTACGAGCAGTACTTC
CASSEPGTAYEQYF
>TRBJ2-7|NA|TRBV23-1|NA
TGCGCCAGCAGTCAATACCCCTTTAGCTCCTACGAGCAGTACTTC
CASSQYPFSSYEQYF
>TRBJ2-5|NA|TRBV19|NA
TGTGCCAGTAGTATATGGAACGGGAACCAAGAGACCCAGTACTTC
CASSIWNGNQETQYF
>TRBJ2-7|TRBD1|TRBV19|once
TGTGCCAGTAGTAAGGGACAGGGATCCTACGAGCAGTACTTC
CASSKGQGSYEQYF
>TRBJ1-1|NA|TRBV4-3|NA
TGCGCCAGCAGCCACGGGGGGGGCTCTGAAGCTTTCTTT
CASSHGGGSEAFF
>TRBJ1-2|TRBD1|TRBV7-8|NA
TGTGCCAGCAGCTTTATTGGGACAGGGGAATATGGCTACACCTTC
CASSFIGTGEYGYTF
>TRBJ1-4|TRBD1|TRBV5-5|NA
TGTGCCAGCAGCTTGGAGGGGACAGGCCCCGAAAAACTGTTTTTT
CASSLEGTGPEKLFF
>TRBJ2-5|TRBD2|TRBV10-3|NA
TGTGCCATCAGTGAAGTCCCGGGACTAGCGGGGGTAGAGACCCAGTACTTC
CAISEVPGLAGVETQYF
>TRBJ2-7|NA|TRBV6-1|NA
TGTGCCAGCAGTGAACCCTACGAGCAGTACTTC
CASSEPYEQYF
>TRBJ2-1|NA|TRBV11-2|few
TGTGCCAGCAGCTCCACAGGGATGGGTTACAATGAGCAGTTCTTC
CASSSTGMGYNEQFF
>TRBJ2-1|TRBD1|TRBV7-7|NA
TGTGCCAGCAGCTTAGGGCCCGGGACAGCTAACAATGAGCAGTTCTTC
CASSLGPGTANNEQFF
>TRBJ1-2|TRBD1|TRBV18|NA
TGTGCCAGCTCACCATCCGGGACAGATAGATCGTGGGGCTACACCTTC
CASSPSGTDRSWGYTF
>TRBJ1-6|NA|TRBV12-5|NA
TGTGCTAGTGGAATGGCAGACTTTTCACCCCTCCACTTT
CASGMADFSPLHF
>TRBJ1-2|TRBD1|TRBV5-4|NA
TGTGCCAGCAGCATACAGGGGATGGGTGGCTACACCTTC
CASSIQGMGGYTF
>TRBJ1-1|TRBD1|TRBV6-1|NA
TGTGCCAGCAGTGGAACAGGGGTTCAGATGAACACTGAAGCTTTCTTT
CASSGTGVQMNTEAFF
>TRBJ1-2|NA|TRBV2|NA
TGTGCCAGCAGCGTCAGGGGAGTCGACTTGGGGTACACCTTC
CASSVRGVDLGYTF
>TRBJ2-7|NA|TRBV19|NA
TGTGCCAGTAGAAAGGGGCTGGGACTTAGCTCCTACGAGCAGTACTTC
CASRKGLGLSSYEQYF
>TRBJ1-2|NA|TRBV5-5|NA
TGTGCCAGCAGCGCGGCCATGATTAACTATGGCTACACCTTC
CASSAAMINYGYTF
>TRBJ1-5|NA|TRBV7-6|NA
TGTGCCAGCAGCCCCCTTGCGGGGACTAGCAATCAGCCCCAGCATTTT
CASSPLAGTSNQPQHF
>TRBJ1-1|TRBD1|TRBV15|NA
TGTGCCACCAGCCGGGACAGGGCGAGGAACACTGAAGCTTTCTTT
CATSRDRARNTEAFF
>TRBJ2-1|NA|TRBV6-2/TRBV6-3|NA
TGTGCCAGCAGTATTCTTAGGAGTGATGAGCAGTTCTTC
CASSILRSDEQFF
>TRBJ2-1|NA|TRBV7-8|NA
TGTGCCAGCAGCTTAGTCGGGGGAACCGCTACCTACAATGAGCAGTTCTTC
CASSLVGGTATYNEQFF